This TCR beta chain was captured in a study of PD-L1 blockade in urothelial cancer. Overall study: Patients previously received 0 to 3 chemotherapy regimens. The authors examined blood 3 weeks (second dose) and 6 weeks after treatment start. When blood samples were assessed, the median T cell count was around 150,000.

Stated time point: peripheral blood 6 weeks after treatment start. Synthetically made TCR analog templates were put into each PCR as spikes. This table comes from immunoSEQ multiplex PCR, and its TCRdb copy is limited to in-frame clones, with some not included. The data hold some 110,000 clones, with more than 85% observed a single time. This TCR derives from a man aged 55 to 70 with urothelial cancer. The sequencing used PBMCs, collected around atezolizumab (anti-PD-L1) treatment.

The CDR3 sequence: CASSQSGGNEQFF. The DNA for the CDR3 is TGTGCCAGCAGCCAGAGCGGAGGCAATGAGCAGTTCTTC. The genes are TRBV11-1 and TRBJ2-1; TRBD2 is a possible D gene (5 bases). Germline CDR1 reads SGHAT; CDR2 reads FQDESV (reference sequence). Trimming shortened V by 5 bases and J by 6 bases, and 11 bases separated the two germline ends. The CDR3 runs 13 residues.